This is a list of T cell receptor beta chains from one sample in a study of blood T cell repertoires in COVID-19. Libraries were prepared by immunoSEQ multiplex PCR; TCRdb keeps only in-frame clonotypes and omits some of them. The table lists a few hundred thousand clones, about 90% of them singletons. The specimen was PBMCs or T cells enriched from blood (not recorded which). The receptors were sampled from a woman in her 30s who had recovered from COVID-19. CDR3s include the opening cysteine and the closing phenylalanine or tryptophan. The order of the fields is clone size, V gene, D gene, J gene, CDR3 DNA, CDR3 protein. A D gene is named only where the DNA matches it firmly. Clone size appears in some rows only: once, few, many, or a class for an expanded clone.

-,TRBV3-1/TRBV3-2,-,TRBJ1-1,TGTGCCAGCAGCCAACGGAGGAACACTGAAGCTTTCTTT,CASSQRRNTEAFF
-,TRBV7-9,-,TRBJ1-4,TGTGCCAGCAGCCCTCAGGGAGGCGAAAATGAAAAACTGTTTTTT,CASSPQGGENEKLFF
-,TRBV18,-,TRBJ1-1,TGTGCCAGCTCACCAGAAGTCGGGTCGCCCAAGCTGGCTTTCTTT,CASSPEVGSPKLAFF
-,TRBV4-1,TRBD1,TRBJ2-2,TGCGCCAGCAGCCAATCCGGGACAGGGAACACCGGGGAGCTGTTTTTT,CASSQSGTGNTGELFF
-,TRBV7-8,TRBD1,TRBJ2-5,TGTGCCAGCAGCCGTCATCCGCCTCAGGGGGCGAATGGAGAGACCCAGTACTTC,CASSRHPPQGANGETQYF
once,TRBV10-3,-,TRBJ1-2,TGTGCCATCAATCAATCTCCAGGCTATGGCTACACCTTC,CAINQSPGYGYTF
few,TRBV5-1,-,TRBJ1-2,TGCGCCAGCAGCGAACATTGGACAACTTCTAACTATGGCTACACCTTC,CASSEHWTTSNYGYTF
once,TRBV12-5,TRBD2,TRBJ2-1,TGTGCTAGTGGTAGAATTAGCGGGGGCAGGTCCTACAATGAGCAGTTCTTC,CASGRISGGRSYNEQFF
-,TRBV29-1,TRBD1,TRBJ2-4,TGCAGCGCAGGGACAGGAGTCGGAAACATTCAGTACTTC,CSAGTGVGNIQYF
-,TRBV5-4,-,TRBJ2-2,TGTGCCAGCAGCTCCGGACAAGACACCGGGGAGCTGTTTTTT,CASSSGQDTGELFF
-,TRBV11-2,-,TRBJ1-1,TGTGCCAGCAGCTCCGGCCTGTTAGGGGGAGTCACTGAAGCTTTCTTT,CASSSGLLGGVTEAFF
-,TRBV28,-,TRBJ2-1,TGTGCCAGCAGATACTACAATGAGCAGTTCTTC,CASRYYNEQFF
-,TRBV18,-,TRBJ1-3,TGTGCCAGCTCACCCGGGACTGGAAACACCATATATTTT,CASSPGTGNTIYF
few,TRBV28,TRBD1,TRBJ1-2,TGTGCCAGCAGCCTGGGACAGAACTATGGCTACACCTTC,CASSLGQNYGYTF
-,TRBV5-4,-,TRBJ1-1,TGTGCCAGCAGGGTACAGGGAAGGAACACTGAAGCTTTCTTT,CASRVQGRNTEAFF
-,TRBV7-9,TRBD1,TRBJ2-6,TGTGCCAGCAGCACCAACAGGGGCTCTGGGGCCAACGTCCTGACTTTC,CASSTNRGSGANVLTF
-,TRBV5-1,-,TRBJ1-2,TGCGCCAGCAGCTTGGGAGGTTTATATGACGGCTACACCTTC,CASSLGGLYDGYTF
-,TRBV5-1,TRBD1,TRBJ2-7,TGCGCCAGCAGCTTGGCCTTCGGACAGGGAATCAACGAGCAGTACTTC,CASSLAFGQGINEQYF
-,TRBV9,TRBD2,TRBJ2-3,TGTGCCAGCAGCGTAGCGGGGGGGCCTGGGTCAGATACGCAGTATTTT,CASSVAGGPGSDTQYF
-,TRBV19,TRBD2,TRBJ2-5,TGTGCCAGTAGTATAGAAACGGCTAGCGGAGAGACCCAGTACTTC,CASSIETASGETQYF
-,TRBV7-6,TRBD2,TRBJ2-3,TGTGCCAGCAGTCAAAGCGGGGGGGTAGGCGATACGCAGTATTTT,CASSQSGGVGDTQYF
-,TRBV30,TRBD1,TRBJ1-5,TGTGCCTGGAGTCCCTCAGGGGGCTCTCAGCCCCAGCATTTT,CAWSPSGGSQPQHF
-,TRBV7-9,TRBD1,TRBJ2-7,TGTGCCAGCAGCTGGGACAGGGGCTACGAGCAGTACTTC,CASSWDRGYEQYF
-,TRBV18,-,TRBJ2-1,TGTGCCAGCTCACCACCGTTAGCGGCATCGAATGAGCAGTTCTTC,CASSPPLAASNEQFF
-,TRBV3-1/TRBV3-2,TRBD2,TRBJ2-5,TGTGCCAGCAGCCAACTAGCGGGAGAGACCCAGTACTTC,CASSQLAGETQYF
-,TRBV3-1/TRBV3-2,-,TRBJ1-3,TGTGCCAGCAGCCCCGACAGCTCTGGAAACACCATATATTTT,CASSPDSSGNTIYF
-,TRBV13,-,TRBJ2-7,TGTGCCAGCAGCTCCCGCGGGGCTAGCTCCTACGAGCAGTACTTC,CASSSRGASSYEQYF
-,TRBV27,TRBD2,TRBJ2-7,TGTGCCAGCAGTCCCACACCAGGACTAGCGGGGGAGAAGTACTTC,CASSPTPGLAGEKYF